What follows are 26 T cell receptor beta chains derived from one specimen sequenced in a study of T cell responses to AZD1222 COVID-19 vaccine. TCRdb keeps only in-frame clones here, not all; method: immunoSEQ multiplex PCR. The sample includes around 96,000 clones, 70% to 90% of them seen just once. Sequenced here: peripheral blood, sampled on day 0 of AZD1222 vaccination. Receptors originate from an adult in good health.

This clone was recorded once. The same CDR3 can be traced to other DNA sequences in this sample. CDR3 loop: CASSIPRQGGNQPQHF. The CDR3 DNA reads as TGTGCCAGTAGTATACCCCGACAGGGTGGTAATCAGCCCCAGCATTTT. The chain uses TRBV19 and TRBJ1-5; TRBD1 matches 7 bases. There are 16 residues in the CDR3. Unmatched junction bases numbered 8, after V lost 2 bases and J lost 4 bases. Germline CDR1 and CDR2: LNHDA and SQIVND (reference sequence).

The CDR3 loop reads CASSLNGGGYTF. CDR3 DNA: TGCGCCAGCAGCTTGAACGGTGGCGGCTACACCTTC. V and J are TRBV5-1 and TRBJ1-2; D gene uncertain. Trimming pared 1 base from V and 8 bases from J, leaving 9 bases between. Germline V gene lookup returns CDR1 SGHRS and CDR2 YFSETQ. This CDR3 comprises 12 residues.

The chain is built from TRBV28 and TRBJ2-4; a possible D gene is TRBD1 (6 bases). V shed 7 bases and J shed 3 bases, with 13 bases lying between them. This CDR3 contains 14 residues. The germline V gene has CDR1 MDHEN and CDR2 SYDVKM. Here the CDR3 reads CASTQQGYKNIQYF. For the CDR3, the DNA is TGTGCCAGCACCCAACAGGGTTACAAAAACATTCAGTACTTC.

The rearrangement joins TRBV14 to TRBJ1-2; D is uncertain. Germline V gene data show CDR1 as SGHDN and CDR2 as FVKESK. Trimming cost V 4 bases and J 5 bases, with 14 bases left between them. This CDR3 region has 14 residues. CDR3 coding DNA: TGTGCCAGCAGCCGTTACTCCGGAATATATGGCTACACCTTC. This gives the protein CASSRYSGIYGYTF. The complete variable domain, with remaining parts taken from reference TRBV14 and TRBJ1-2, reads EAGVTQFPSHSVIEKGQTVTLRCDPISGHDNLYWYRRVMGKEIKFLLHFVKESKQDESGMPNNRFLAERTGGTYSTLKVQPAELEDSGVYFCASSRYSGIYGYTFGSGTRLTVV.

CDR3 sequence (DNA): TGTGCCAGCAGACCCGGGGGGCGCGGAGATACGCAGTATTTT. Amino acids: CASRPGGRGDTQYF. The V and J genes are TRBV4-2 and TRBJ2-3; a weak D match, TRBD2 (7 bases). CDR3 length equals 14 residues. Germline CDR1 and CDR2: LGHNA and YNFKEQ. The V and J ends lost 6 bases and 5 bases respectively, with 15 bases between them.

The chain uses TRBV30 and TRBJ2-4, with D tentatively TRBD1 (6 bases). Trimming left V 6 bases short and J 10 bases short, with 16 bases between. The CDR3 covers 12 residues. The germline V gene encodes CDR1 GTSNPN and CDR2 SVGIG (reference sequence). Here the CDR3 reads CACKRDTTIQYF. The CDR3 DNA reads as TGTGCCTGCAAACGGGACACAACTATTCAGTACTTC.

This clone was recorded once. The chain links TRBV27 to TRBJ2-4; D possibly matches TRBD1 or TRBD2 (5 bases each). CDR1 and CDR2 from the germline V gene are MNHEY and SMNVEV (reference sequence). CDR3 size: 14 residues. V was clipped by 5 bases and J by 7 bases, with 15 bases between them. The CDR3 DNA sequence: TGTGCCAGCAGTCTTCGGGGCGACGGGAACATTCAGTACTTC. This translates into CASSLRGDGNIQYF.

The chain has TRBV7-2 and TRBJ1-1, with 10 nucleotides matching TRBD1. Germline lookup yields CDR1 SGHTA and CDR2 FQGNSA. With 4 bases clipped from V and 10 bases from J, the junction kept 9 bases outside the gene matches. The length of the CDR3 is 14 residues. CDR3 loop: CASSSRDRGIGAFF. Written as DNA, the CDR3 is TGTGCCAGCAGCTCCCGGGACAGGGGAATAGGAGCTTTCTTT.

The chain joins TRBV13 to TRBJ1-2; D is ambiguous. Germline CDR1 and CDR2: PRHDT and FYEKMQ (reference sequence). The germline V and J ends were trimmed by 0 bases and 5 bases, with 16 bases remaining between them. The CDR3 runs to 16 residues. The CDR3 region is CASSLGRDPVKYGYTF. DNA for the CDR3: TGTGCCAGCAGCTTAGGGCGAGATCCCGTAAAGTATGGCTACACCTTC.

The rearrangement links TRBV9 to TRBJ1-1, with 8 bases aligning to TRBD1. V shed 3 bases and J 1 base; nucleotides not matched to a gene: 5. CDR1 SGDLS and CDR2 YYNGEE come from the germline V gene. The CDR3 is 15 residues long. The CDR3 here is CASSAWTGRNTEAFF. The CDR3 DNA reads as TGTGCCAGCAGCGCGTGGACAGGGCGGAACACTGAAGCTTTCTTT.

The chain couples TRBV6-6 to TRBJ2-1; the match to TRBD2 covers 7 bases. V was pared by 6 bases and J by 5 bases, with 10 bases of the junction left unmatched. CDR3 length: 15 residues. Germline values: CDR1 MNHNY, CDR2 SVGAGI (reference sequence). The CDR3 sequence: CASSSSGEGHNEQFF. The CDR3 DNA reads as TGTGCCAGCAGCTCAAGCGGGGAGGGGCACAATGAGCAGTTCTTC.

This chain's CDR3 is CATSRERGSGNTIYF. CDR3 DNA: TGTGCCACCAGCAGGGAACGGGGTTCTGGAAACACCATATATTTT. V gene TRBV15 combines with J gene TRBJ1-3; D gene uncertain. CDR1 is LNHNV, CDR2 YYDKDF, per germline (reference sequence). V lost 3 bases and J 1 base, leaving 10 bases between the germline ends. The CDR3 totals 15 residues.

Points on this clone: This sample includes further DNA sequences coding for the same CDR3. The rearrangement joins TRBV12-3 or TRBV12-4 to TRBJ1-1, with D uncertain. This CDR3 spans 13 amino acids. V was cut by 3 bases and J by 1 base, with 6 bases left in between. Written as DNA, the CDR3 is TGTGCCAGCAGTTTGACGGCGAACACTGAAGCTTTCTTT. This codes for CASSLTANTEAFF.

The chain recombines TRBV28 with TRBJ1-2; 9 bases map to TRBD1. There are 14 residues in the CDR3. The J segment lost 5 bases and the V segment lost 5 bases, leaving 6 bases of the junction unmatched. Germline V lookup: CDR1 MDHEN, CDR2 SYDVKM. CDR3 in amino acids: CASSTGGAEYGYTF. For the CDR3, the DNA is TGTGCCAGCAGTACAGGGGGCGCTGAGTATGGCTACACCTTC.

The V call is TRBV28, the J call TRBJ1-5, with D possibly matching TRBD1 (5 bases). From germline, CDR1 is MDHEN and CDR2 SYDVKM. The CDR3 loop spans 13 amino acids. Trimming took off 1 base at V and 7 bases at J, with 8 bases between the two ends. The CDR3 DNA follows: TGTGCCAGCAGTTTATTTGGGGGGCAGCCCCAGCATTTT. As protein: CASSLFGGQPQHF.

This clone was observed a few times. This chain connects TRBV15 to TRBJ2-7; 9 nucleotides match TRBD1. The CDR3 has 17 residues. Germline CDR1 LNHNV, CDR2 YYDKDF (reference sequence). The V segment lost 1 base and the J segment 0 bases; nucleotides outside the gene matches: 7. CDR3 in DNA: TGTGCCACCAGCAGAGGCCAGGGGACAGGGAGCTCCTACGAGCAGTACTTC. Translation gives CATSRGQGTGSSYEQYF.

V and J are TRBV5-4 and TRBJ1-3; D gene uncertain. Per the germline V gene, CDR1 is SGHNT and CDR2 is YYREEE (reference sequence). Trimming shortened V by 2 bases and J by 2 bases, and 5 bases separated the two germline ends. The CDR3 totals 13 residues. This CDR3 is CASSLGPGNTIYF. CDR3 nucleotide sequence: TGTGCCAGCAGCTTAGGTCCTGGAAACACCATATATTTT.

The chain recombines TRBV9 with TRBJ2-2; TRBD1 matches 10 bases. V lost 6 bases and J lost 3; bases outside the gene matches: 11. Germline V gene sequence: CDR1 SGDLS, CDR2 YYNGEE. The CDR3 totals 17 residues. In nucleotides, the CDR3 is TGTGCCAGCAACCGGGGGACAGGGGACTCGGACACCGGGGAGCTGTTTTTT. Translation gives CASNRGTGDSDTGELFF.

This chain uses TRBV5-1 with TRBJ1-4; no firm D call. The V end was cut by 1 base, the J end by 0 bases, with 4 bases between. The CDR3 extends over 14 amino acids. CDR1 is SGHRS and CDR2 is YFSETQ in the germline V gene. The DNA for the CDR3 is TGCGCCAGCAGCTTGCTTTCAACTAATGAAAAACTGTTTTTT. This codes for CASSLLSTNEKLFF.

The V and J genes are TRBV27 and TRBJ1-1; D not resolved. CDR3 length: 14 residues. Germline loops: CDR1 MNHEY, CDR2 SMNVEV (reference sequence). Trimming shortened V by 2 bases and J by 4 bases, and 11 bases separated the two germline ends. The CDR3 loop reads CASSLTGRSTEAFF. CDR3 in DNA: TGTGCCAGCAGTTTAACCGGGAGGTCCACTGAAGCTTTCTTT.

The J gene is TRBJ2-1, the V gene TRBV11-3; D uncertain. The CDR3 spans 15 residues. The V end was cut by 3 bases, the J end by 2 bases, with 11 bases between. Per the germline V gene, CDR1 is SGHNT and CDR2 is YENEEA. CDR3: CASSFRRKTYNEQFF. In nucleotides, the CDR3 is TGTGCCAGCAGCTTTCGGCGGAAAACCTACAATGAGCAGTTCTTC. The variable domain in full, completed from reference TRBV11-3 and TRBJ2-1, reads EAGVVQSPRYKIIEKKQPVAFWCNPISGHNTLYWYLQNLGQGPELLIRYENEEAVDDSQLPKDRFSAERLKGVDSTLKIQPAELGDSAVYLCASSFRRKTYNEQFFGPGTRLTVL.

The chain carries TRBV7-3 and TRBJ2-1; possible D gene TRBD2, 6 bases. The V end was cut by 4 bases, the J end by 2 bases, with 12 bases between. The CDR3 loop spans 15 amino acids. Germline CDR1 reads SGHTA; CDR2 reads FQGTGA. CDR3: CASSSPGGTYNEQFF. CDR3 DNA: TGTGCCAGCAGCTCCCCCGGCGGGACCTACAATGAGCAGTTCTTC.

The chain couples TRBV5-1 to TRBJ1-1; D is perhaps TRBD1 (5 bases). In germline, CDR1 is SGHRS, CDR2 YFSETQ. The CDR3 covers 15 residues. The V and J ends lost 1 base and 1 base respectively, with 11 bases between them. The CDR3 region is CASSLSPGGNTEAFF. CDR3 sequence (DNA): TGCGCCAGCAGCTTGAGTCCGGGGGGGAACACTGAAGCTTTCTTT.

The chain joins TRBV5-4 to TRBJ2-7; a possible D gene is TRBD2 (5 bases). This CDR3 spans 14 amino acids. Per germline, CDR1 SGHNT and CDR2 YYREEE (reference sequence). Trimming left V 4 bases short and J 7 bases short, with 18 bases between. CDR3 sequence (DNA): TGTGCCAGCAGCCCTCTAGCTTCCCTTCAGGAGCAGTACTTC. Its translation is CASSPLASLQEQYF. The whole variable domain, filled in from reference TRBV5-4 and TRBJ2-7, reads ETGVTQSPTHLIKTRGQQVTLRCSSQSGHNTVSWYQQALGQGPQFIFQYYREEENGRGNFPPRFSGLQFPNYSSELNVNALELDDSALYLCASSPLASLQEQYFGPGTRLTVT.

CDR3 residues: CASSRDGRSNNQPQHF. As DNA, the CDR3 is TGTGCCAGCAGCCGGGACGGACGTAGTAACAATCAGCCCCAGCATTTT. This chain uses TRBV5-5 with TRBJ1-5, with D possibly TRBD1 on 5 matching bases. The V gene's germline CDR1 is SGHKS and CDR2 YYEKEE (reference sequence). This CDR3 is 16 amino acids long. V was pared by 4 bases and J by 3 bases, with 17 bases between.

This sequence joins TRBV6-5 and TRBJ1-6; D ambiguous. The CDR3 extends over 12 amino acids. V was pared by 4 bases and J by 8 bases, with 6 bases between. CDR1 is MNHEY, CDR2 SVGAGI, per germline. DNA for the CDR3: TGTGCCAGCAGTTTGAGGGATTCACCCCTCCACTTT. Translation: CASSLRDSPLHF.